Listed below are T cell receptor beta chains from one sample, sequenced in a study of graft-versus-host responses after intestinal transplantation. Assay used: immunoSEQ multiplex PCR; TCRdb lists only in-frame clones, some missing. The sample lists about 88,000 clones, around 90% occurring once. Their antigens remain unidentified. Sequences were derived from unstimulated CD4+ T cells sorted from spleen or lymph node cells, sampled before intestinal transplant. All receptors come from a human donor who received an intestinal transplant. CDR3s include the opening cysteine and the closing phenylalanine or tryptophan. Each record gives: D gene, J gene, clone size, V gene, CDR3 DNA, CDR3 protein. A D gene is named only where the DNA matches it firmly. The listing skips clone size in some rows; elsewhere it reads once, few, many or a size class.

TRBD1	TRBJ2-7	NA	TRBV27	TGTGCCAGCAGTACAACCGGGACAGGGACCTACGAGCAGTACTTC	CASSTTGTGTYEQYF
NA	TRBJ1-1	NA	TRBV9	TGTGCCAGCAGCGTAGCTTCCCTACAGGGAACTGAAGCTTTCTTT	CASSVASLQGTEAFF
NA	TRBJ1-2	NA	TRBV5-1	TGCGCCAGCAGCTCGACCTTTTCGGGGAACTATGGCTACACCTTC	CASSSTFSGNYGYTF
TRBD1	TRBJ1-1	once	TRBV9	TGTGCCAGCAGCCCCAGACAGGGGGCTGAAGCTTTCTTT	CASSPRQGAEAFF
TRBD1	TRBJ2-7	few	TRBV6-5	TGTGCCAGCAGTTACTCGGTTCAGGGACAGCTTTACGAGCAGTACTTC	CASSYSVQGQLYEQYF
TRBD1	TRBJ1-1	NA	TRBV20-1	TGCAGTGTGTTGGGACAGCTTGAAGCTTTCTTT	CSVLGQLEAFF
TRBD2	TRBJ2-2	NA	TRBV11-2	TGTGCCAGCAGCTGGGCGGGGGGGTCGGTCGGGGAGCTGTTTTTT	CASSWAGGSVGELFF
TRBD1	TRBJ1-1	NA	TRBV6-5	TGTGCCAGCAGTTTTAGACAGGGGGGACACACTGAAGCTTTCTTT	CASSFRQGGHTEAFF
NA	TRBJ2-7	NA	TRBV18	TGTGCCAGCTCCCGTGACAGCTCCTACGAGCAGTACTTC	CASSRDSSYEQYF
TRBD1	TRBJ2-7	once	TRBV10-3	TGTGCCATCAGTGGGAGGACAGGCTCCTACGAGCAGTACTTC	CAISGRTGSYEQYF
NA	TRBJ1-1	NA	TRBV7-8	TGTGCCAGCAGCCCCCTCCCGAGTGTTTGGAACACTGAAGCTTTCTTT	CASSPLPSVWNTEAFF
TRBD2	TRBJ2-1	NA	TRBV9	TGTGCCAGCAGCCCCAGGGGCCTAGCGGGGGCCTACAATGAGCAGTTCTTC	CASSPRGLAGAYNEQFF
NA	TRBJ1-5	NA	TRBV12-5	TGTGCTAGTGGTCTGGACAGAGCTACCCAGCCCCAGCATTTT	CASGLDRATQPQHF
NA	TRBJ1-1	NA	TRBV5-5	TGTGCCAGCATTAAGGGGGGGGGAACTGAAGCTTTCTTT	CASIKGGGTEAFF